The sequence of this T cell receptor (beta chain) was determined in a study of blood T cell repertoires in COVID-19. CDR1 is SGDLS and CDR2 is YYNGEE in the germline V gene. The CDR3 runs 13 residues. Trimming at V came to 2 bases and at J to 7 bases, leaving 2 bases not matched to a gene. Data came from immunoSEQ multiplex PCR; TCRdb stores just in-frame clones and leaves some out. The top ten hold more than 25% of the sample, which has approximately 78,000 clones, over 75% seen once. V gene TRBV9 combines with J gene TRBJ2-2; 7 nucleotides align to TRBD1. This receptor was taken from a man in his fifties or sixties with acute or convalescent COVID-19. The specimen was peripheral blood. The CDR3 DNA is TGTGCCAGCAGCGTCCGGGACAGCGGGGAGCTGTTTTTT. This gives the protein CASSVRDSGELFF.